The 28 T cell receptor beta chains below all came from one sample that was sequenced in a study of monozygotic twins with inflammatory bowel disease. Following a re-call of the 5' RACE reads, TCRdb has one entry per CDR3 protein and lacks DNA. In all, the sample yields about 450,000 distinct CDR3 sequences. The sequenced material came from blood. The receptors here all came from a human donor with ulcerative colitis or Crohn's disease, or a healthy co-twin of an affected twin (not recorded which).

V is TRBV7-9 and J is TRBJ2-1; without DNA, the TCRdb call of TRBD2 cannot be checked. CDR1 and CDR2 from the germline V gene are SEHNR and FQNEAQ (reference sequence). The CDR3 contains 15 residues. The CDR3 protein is CASSPGDGRAHEQFF.

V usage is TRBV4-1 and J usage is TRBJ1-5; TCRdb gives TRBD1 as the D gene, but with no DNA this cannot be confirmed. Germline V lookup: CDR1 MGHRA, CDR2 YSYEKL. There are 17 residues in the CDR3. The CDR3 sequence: CASSQGAGTTPGQPQHF.

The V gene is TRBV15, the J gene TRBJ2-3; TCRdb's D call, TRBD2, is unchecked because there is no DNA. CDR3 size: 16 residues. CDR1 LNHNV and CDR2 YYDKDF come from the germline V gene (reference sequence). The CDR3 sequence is CATSPRLAGSTDTQYF.

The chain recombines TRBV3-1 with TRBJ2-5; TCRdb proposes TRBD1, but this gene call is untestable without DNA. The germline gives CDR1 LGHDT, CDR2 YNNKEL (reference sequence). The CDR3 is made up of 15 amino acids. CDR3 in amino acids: CASSQDMGAAETQYF.

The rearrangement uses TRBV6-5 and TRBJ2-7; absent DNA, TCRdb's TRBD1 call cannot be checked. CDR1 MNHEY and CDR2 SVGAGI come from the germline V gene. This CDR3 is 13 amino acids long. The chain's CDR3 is CASSNNQGREQYF.

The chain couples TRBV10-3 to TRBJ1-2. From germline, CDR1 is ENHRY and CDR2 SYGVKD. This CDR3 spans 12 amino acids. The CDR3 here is CAISLDGLNLTF.

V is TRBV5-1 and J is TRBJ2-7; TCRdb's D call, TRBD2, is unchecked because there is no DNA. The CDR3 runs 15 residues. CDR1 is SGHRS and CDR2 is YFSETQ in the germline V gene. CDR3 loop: CASRQLPAGLYEQYF.

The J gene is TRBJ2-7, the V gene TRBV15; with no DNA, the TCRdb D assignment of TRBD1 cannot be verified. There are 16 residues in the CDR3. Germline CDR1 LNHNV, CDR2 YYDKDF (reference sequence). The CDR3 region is CATSRDRGDRGTEQYF.

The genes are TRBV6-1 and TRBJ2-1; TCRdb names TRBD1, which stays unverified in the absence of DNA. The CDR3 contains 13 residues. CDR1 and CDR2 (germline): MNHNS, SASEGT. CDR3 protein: CASARTGSNEQFF.

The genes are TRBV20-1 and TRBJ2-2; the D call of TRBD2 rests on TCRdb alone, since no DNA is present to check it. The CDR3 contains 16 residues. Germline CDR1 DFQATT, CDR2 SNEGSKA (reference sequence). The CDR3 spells CSALRGASGNTGELFF.

CDR3 loop: CSVGGGLAFYNEHFF. The chain uses TRBV29-1 and TRBJ2-1; TCRdb lists TRBD2, though no DNA is available to test this call. Germline V CDR1 and CDR2: SQVTM, ANQGSEA. The CDR3 length is 15 residues.

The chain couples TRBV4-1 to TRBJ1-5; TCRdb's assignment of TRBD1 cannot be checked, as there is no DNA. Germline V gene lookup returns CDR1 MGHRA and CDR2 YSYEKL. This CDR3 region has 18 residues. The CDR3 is CASSQDSGGVLSNQPQHF.

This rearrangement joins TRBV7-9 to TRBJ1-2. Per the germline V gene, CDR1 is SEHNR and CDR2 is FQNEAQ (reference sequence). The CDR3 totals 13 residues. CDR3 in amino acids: CASRYTEDASYTF.

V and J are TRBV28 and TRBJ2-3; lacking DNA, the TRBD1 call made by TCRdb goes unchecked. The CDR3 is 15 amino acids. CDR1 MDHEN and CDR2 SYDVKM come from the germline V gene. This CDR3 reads CAISRPGQGSDTQYF.

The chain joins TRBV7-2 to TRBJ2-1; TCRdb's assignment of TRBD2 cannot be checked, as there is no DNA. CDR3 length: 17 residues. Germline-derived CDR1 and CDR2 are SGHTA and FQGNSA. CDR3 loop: CASSLAGTAGMGNEQFF.

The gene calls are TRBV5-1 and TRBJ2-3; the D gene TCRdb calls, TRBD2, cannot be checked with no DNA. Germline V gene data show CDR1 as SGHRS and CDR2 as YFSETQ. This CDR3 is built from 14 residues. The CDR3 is CASKQRGGGDTQYF.

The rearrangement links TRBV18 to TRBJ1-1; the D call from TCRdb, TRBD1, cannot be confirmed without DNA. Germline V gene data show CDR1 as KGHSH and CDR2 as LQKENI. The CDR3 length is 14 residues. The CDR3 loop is CASSPFGGYTEAFF.

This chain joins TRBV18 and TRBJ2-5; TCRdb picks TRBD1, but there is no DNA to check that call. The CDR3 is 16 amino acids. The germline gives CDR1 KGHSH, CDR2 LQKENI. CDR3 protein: CASSPLPGQNLETQYF.

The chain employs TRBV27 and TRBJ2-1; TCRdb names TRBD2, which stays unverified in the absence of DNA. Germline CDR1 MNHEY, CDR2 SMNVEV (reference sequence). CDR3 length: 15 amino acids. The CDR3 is CASSFDAGTYNEQFF.

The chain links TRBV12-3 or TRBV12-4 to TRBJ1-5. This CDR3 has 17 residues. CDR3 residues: CATPKKTGPRSNQPQHF.

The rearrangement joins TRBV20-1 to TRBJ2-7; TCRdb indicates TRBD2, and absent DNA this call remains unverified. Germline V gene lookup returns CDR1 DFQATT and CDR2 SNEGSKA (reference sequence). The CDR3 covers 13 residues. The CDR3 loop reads CSAGGGRGYEQYF.

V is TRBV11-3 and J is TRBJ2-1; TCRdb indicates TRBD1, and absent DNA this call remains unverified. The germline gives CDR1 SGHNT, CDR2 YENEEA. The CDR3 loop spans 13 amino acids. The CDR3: CASSHRGAGEQFF.

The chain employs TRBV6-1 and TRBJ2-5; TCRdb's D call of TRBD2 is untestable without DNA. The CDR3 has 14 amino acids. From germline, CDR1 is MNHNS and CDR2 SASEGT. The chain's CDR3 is CASTREGRLQTQYF.

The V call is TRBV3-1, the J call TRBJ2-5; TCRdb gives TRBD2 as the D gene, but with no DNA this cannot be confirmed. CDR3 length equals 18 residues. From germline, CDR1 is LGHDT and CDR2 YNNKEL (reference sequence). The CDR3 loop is CASSQDYWRRGDQETQYF.

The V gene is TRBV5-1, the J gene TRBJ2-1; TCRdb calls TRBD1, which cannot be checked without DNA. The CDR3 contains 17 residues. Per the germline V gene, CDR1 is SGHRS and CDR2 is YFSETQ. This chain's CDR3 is CASSWDPRAASYNEQFF.

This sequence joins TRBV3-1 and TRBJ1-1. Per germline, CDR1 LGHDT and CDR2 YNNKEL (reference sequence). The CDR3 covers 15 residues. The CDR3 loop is CASSQDQTRPTEAFF. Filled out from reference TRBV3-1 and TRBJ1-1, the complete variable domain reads DTAVSQTPKYLVTQMGNDKSIKCEQNLGHDTMYWYKQDSKKFLKIMFSYNNKELIINETVPNRFSPKSPDKAHLNLHINSLELGDSAVYFCASSQDQTRPTEAFFGQGTRLTVV.

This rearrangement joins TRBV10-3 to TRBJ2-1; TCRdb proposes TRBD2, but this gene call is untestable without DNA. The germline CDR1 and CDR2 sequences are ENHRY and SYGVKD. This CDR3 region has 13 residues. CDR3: CAISDARGGGEVF.

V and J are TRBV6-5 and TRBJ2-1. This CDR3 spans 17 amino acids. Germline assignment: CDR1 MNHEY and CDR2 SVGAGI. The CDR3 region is CASSYTVSTDNGNEQFF.